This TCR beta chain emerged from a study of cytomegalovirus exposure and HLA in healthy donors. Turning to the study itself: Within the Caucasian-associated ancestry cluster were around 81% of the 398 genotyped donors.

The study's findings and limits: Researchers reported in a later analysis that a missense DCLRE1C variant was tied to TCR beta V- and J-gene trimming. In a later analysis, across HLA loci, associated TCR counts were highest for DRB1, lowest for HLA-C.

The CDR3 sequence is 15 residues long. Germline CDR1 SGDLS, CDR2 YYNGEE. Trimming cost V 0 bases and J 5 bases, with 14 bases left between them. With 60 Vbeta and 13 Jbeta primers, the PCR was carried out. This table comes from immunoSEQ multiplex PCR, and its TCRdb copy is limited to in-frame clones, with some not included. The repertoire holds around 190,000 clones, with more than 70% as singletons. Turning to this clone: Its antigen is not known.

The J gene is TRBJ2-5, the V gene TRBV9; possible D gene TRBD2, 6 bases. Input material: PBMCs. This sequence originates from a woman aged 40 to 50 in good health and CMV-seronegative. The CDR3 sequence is CASSVAEGQSETQYF. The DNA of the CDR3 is TGTGCCAGCAGCGTAGCGGAGGGGCAGTCGGAGACCCAGTACTTC.